A single sample gave rise to the 10 T cell receptor beta chains below, sequenced in a study of blood T cell repertoires in COVID-19. Using immunoSEQ multiplex PCR, the repertoire was profiled, and TCRdb retains in-frame clones only, with some absent. Of around 200,000 clones in the sample, 85% to 90% were seen once. The sequencing input was PBMCs or T cells enriched from blood (not recorded which). The receptor source for this set is a woman aged 45-60 years in a cohort exposed to, infected with or recovered from COVID-19 (not recorded which).

In this sample, this clone turned up once. The J gene is TRBJ2-1, the V gene TRBV6-6; 9 bases are shared with TRBD2. The CDR3 consists of 15 residues. V trimming: 6 bases; J trimming: 9 bases; junction bases outside the gene matches: 12. CDR1 and CDR2 (germline): MNHNY, SVGAGI (reference sequence). CDR3 nucleotide sequence: TGTGCCAGCAGACCCCTGGCGGGGGGGCGGAGTGAGCAGTTCTTC. This codes for CASRPLAGGRSEQFF.

The rearrangement uses TRBV12-3 or TRBV12-4 and TRBJ1-3; D may be TRBD1 (5 bases). Trimming pared 6 bases from V and 7 bases from J, leaving 10 bases between. The CDR3 spans 12 residues. CDR3 sequence (DNA): TGTGCCAGCAGCGACAGCCGGAACACCATATATTTT. Translated: CASSDSRNTIYF.

This chain joins TRBV9 and TRBJ1-4; 9 positions match TRBD1. In germline, CDR1 is SGDLS, CDR2 YYNGEE. The junction had 16 bases not matched to a gene; V was cut back by 4 bases and J by 12 bases. This CDR3 comprises 16 residues. CDR3 in DNA: TGTGCCAGCAGCCCAGGGACAGGGAGAACTAACGAACAACTGTTTTTT. This translates into CASSPGTGRTNEQLFF.

The chain links TRBV5-1 to TRBJ2-7; TRBD1 is a possible D gene (6 bases). The length of the CDR3 is 15 residues. Trimming took off 4 bases at V and 3 bases at J, with 17 bases between the two ends. The germline V gene encodes CDR1 SGHRS and CDR2 YFSETQ. CDR3 in amino acids: CASSPTGTTLYEQYF. The CDR3 nucleotides are TGCGCCAGCAGCCCAACCGGGACAACCCTCTACGAGCAGTACTTC.

V and J are TRBV7-2 and TRBJ1-1; 11 bases are shared with TRBD1. Germline V gene sequence: CDR1 SGHTA, CDR2 FQGNSA. CDR3 length: 15 residues. With 4 bases clipped from V and 8 bases from J, the junction kept 9 bases outside the gene matches. The CDR3 spells CASSSPGQGGREAFF. In nucleotides, the CDR3 is TGTGCCAGCAGCTCACCGGGACAGGGGGGTCGGGAAGCTTTCTTT.

In its sample, this clone was seen once. The rearrangement links TRBV4-3 to TRBJ2-2; 9 bases are shared with TRBD1. The germline gives CDR1 LGHNA, CDR2 YSLEER. The trim removed 1 base at V and 4 bases at J, leaving 7 bases unmatched. This CDR3 has 17 residues. The CDR3: CASSQAPGTGFTGELFF. DNA for the CDR3: TGCGCCAGCAGCCAAGCTCCCGGGACAGGGTTCACCGGGGAGCTGTTTTTT.

This chain uses TRBV6-2 or TRBV6-3 with TRBJ2-7, with D possibly TRBD1 on 6 matching bases. CDR1 and CDR2 (germline): MNHEY, SVGEGT. The V gene lost 7 bases and the J gene lost 0 bases, with 16 bases spanning the gap. CDR3 length: 15 amino acids. CDR3 DNA sequence: TGTGCCAGCACCCCAGTCAGGGGAAGCTCCTACGAGCAGTACTTC. Its protein is CASTPVRGSSYEQYF.

V usage is TRBV6-1 and J usage is TRBJ1-3; D remains ambiguous. The CDR3 loop spans 13 amino acids. The V end lost 3 bases, the J end lost 4 bases, and 7 bases lay between the germline ends. Germline CDR1 reads MNHNS; CDR2 reads SASEGT. The CDR3 reads CASSETWGNTIYF. The CDR3 DNA reads TGTGCCAGCAGTGAGACATGGGGAAACACCATATATTTT.

This clone turned up a few times. V usage is TRBV7-9 and J usage is TRBJ1-4; 7 nucleotides match TRBD1. CDR1 is SEHNR, CDR2 FQNEAQ, per germline (reference sequence). The CDR3 length is 14 residues. V gave up 4 bases and J gave up 7 bases; unmatched junction bases: 6. The DNA for the CDR3 is TGTGCCAGCAGCTCGGGACAGAGAGGTGAAAAACTGTTTTTT. It translates to CASSSGQRGEKLFF.

The rearrangement uses TRBV3-1 (or the pseudogene TRBV3-2) and TRBJ2-7; possible D gene TRBD2, 7 bases. Trimming cost V 2 bases and J 2 bases, with 19 bases left between them. The CDR3 consists of 17 residues. Looked up from germline, CDR1 is LGHDT and CDR2 is YNNKEL (reference sequence). The CDR3 DNA reads as TGTGCCAGCAGCCAAAGGGAGGGGCGGGGGCCGACCTACGAGCAGTACTTC. It is translated as CASSQREGRGPTYEQYF.